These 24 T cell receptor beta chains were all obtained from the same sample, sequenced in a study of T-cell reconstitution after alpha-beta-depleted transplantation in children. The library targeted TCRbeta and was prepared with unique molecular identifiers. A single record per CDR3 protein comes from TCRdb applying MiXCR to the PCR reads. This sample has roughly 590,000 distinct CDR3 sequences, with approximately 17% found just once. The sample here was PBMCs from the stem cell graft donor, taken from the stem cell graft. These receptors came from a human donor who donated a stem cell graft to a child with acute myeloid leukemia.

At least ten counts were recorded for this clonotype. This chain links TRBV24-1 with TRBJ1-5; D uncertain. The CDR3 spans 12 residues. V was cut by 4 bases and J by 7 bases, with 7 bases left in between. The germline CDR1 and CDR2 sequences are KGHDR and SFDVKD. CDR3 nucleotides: TGTGCCACCAGTGAAGGGTTCCAGCCCCAGCATTTT. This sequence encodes CATSEGFQPQHF.

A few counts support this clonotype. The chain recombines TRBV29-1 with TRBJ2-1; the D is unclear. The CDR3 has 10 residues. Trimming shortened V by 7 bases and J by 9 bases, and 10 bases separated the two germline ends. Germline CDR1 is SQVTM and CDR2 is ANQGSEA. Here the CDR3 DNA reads TGCAGCGCATCGGAAGGTGAGCAGTTCTTC. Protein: CSASEGEQFF.

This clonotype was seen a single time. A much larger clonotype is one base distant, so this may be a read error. The CDR3 loop reads CSASSGGTNTGELFF. The CDR3 DNA follows: TGCAGTGCTAGCAGCGGGGGGACCAACACCGGGGAGCTGTTTTTT. V usage is TRBV20-1 and J usage is TRBJ2-2, with 9 nucleotides matching TRBD2. The V gene's germline CDR1 is DFQATT and CDR2 SNEGSKA (reference sequence). V was clipped by 3 bases and J by 2 bases; unmatched bases: 4. CDR3 size: 15 residues.

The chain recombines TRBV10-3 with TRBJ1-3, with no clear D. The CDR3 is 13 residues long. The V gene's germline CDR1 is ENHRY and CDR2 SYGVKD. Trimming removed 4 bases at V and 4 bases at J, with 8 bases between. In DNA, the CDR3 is TGTGCCATCAGTGTGGTAATCGGAAACACCATATATTTT. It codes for CAISVVIGNTIYF.

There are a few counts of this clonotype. The CDR3 region has the DNA TGTGCCAGCAGCTCCCGGGGGGTTAGCACAGATACGCAGTATTTT. This codes for CASSSRGVSTDTQYF. V and J are TRBV7-2 and TRBJ2-3, with 7 positions matching TRBD2. CDR1 and CDR2 from the germline V gene are SGHTA and FQGNSA. This CDR3 spans 15 amino acids. Trimming at V came to 4 bases and at J to 0 bases, leaving 4 bases not matched to a gene.

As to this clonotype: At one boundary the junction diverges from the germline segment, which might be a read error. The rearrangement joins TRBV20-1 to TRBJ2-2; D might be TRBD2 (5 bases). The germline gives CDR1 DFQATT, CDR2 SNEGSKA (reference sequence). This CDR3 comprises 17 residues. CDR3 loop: CCARDVRSGGNTGELFF. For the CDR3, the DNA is TGCTGTGCTAGAGATGTTCGGAGTGGAGGGAACACCGGGGAGCTGTTTTTT.

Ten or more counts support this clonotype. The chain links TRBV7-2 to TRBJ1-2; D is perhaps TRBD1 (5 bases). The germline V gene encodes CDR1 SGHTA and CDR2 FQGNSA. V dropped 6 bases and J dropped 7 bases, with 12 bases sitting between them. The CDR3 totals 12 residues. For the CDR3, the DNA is TGTGCCAGCAGTCCAACCAGGGCTGGCTACACCTTC. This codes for CASSPTRAGYTF. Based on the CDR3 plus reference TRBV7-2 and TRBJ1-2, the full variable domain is GAGVSQSPSNKVTEKGKDVELRCDPISGHTALYWYRQSLGQGLEFLIYFQGNSAPDKSGLPSDRFSAERTGGSVSTLTIQRTQQEDSAVYLCASSPTRAGYTFGSGTRLTVV.

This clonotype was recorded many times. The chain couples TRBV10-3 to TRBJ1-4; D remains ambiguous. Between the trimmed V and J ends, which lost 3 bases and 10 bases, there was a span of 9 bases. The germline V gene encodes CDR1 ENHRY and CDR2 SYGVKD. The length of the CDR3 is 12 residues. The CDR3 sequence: CAISDVRLKLFF. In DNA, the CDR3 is TGTGCCATCAGTGACGTGAGACTAAAACTGTTTTTT.

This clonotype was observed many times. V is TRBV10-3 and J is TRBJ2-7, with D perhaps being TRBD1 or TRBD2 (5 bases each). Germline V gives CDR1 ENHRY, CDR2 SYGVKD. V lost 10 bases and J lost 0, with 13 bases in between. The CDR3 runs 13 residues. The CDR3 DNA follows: TGTGCCACCGGGACCGCTAGCTCCTACGAGCAGTACGTC. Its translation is CATGTASSYEQYV.

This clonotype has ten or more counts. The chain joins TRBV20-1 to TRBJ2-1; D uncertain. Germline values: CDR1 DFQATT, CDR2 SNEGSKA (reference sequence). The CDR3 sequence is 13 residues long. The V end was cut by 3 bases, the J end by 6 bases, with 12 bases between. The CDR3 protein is CSASHIDTNEQFF. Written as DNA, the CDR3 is TGCAGTGCTAGCCATATCGACACCAATGAGCAGTTCTTC.

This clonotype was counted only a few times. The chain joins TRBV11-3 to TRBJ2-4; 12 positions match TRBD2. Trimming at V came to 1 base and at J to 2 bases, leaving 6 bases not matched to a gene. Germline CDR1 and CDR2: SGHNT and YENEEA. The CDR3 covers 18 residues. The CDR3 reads CASSLVLAGGGSKNIQYF. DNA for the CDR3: TGTGCCAGCAGCTTAGTACTAGCGGGGGGTGGGTCCAAAAACATTCAGTACTTC.

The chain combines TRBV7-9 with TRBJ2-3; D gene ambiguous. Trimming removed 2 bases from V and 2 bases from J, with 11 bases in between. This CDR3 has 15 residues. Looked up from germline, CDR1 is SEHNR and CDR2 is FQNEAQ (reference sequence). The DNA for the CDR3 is TGTGCCAGCAGCTTACCTTGGATAGACACAGATACGCAGTATTTT. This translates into CASSLPWIDTDTQYF.

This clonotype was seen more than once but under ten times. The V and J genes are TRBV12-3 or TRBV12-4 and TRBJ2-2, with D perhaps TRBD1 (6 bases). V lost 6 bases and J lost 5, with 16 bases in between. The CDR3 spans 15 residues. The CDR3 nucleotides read TGTGCCAGCAGGCCGGGACCAGGACAGACCGGGGAGCTGTTTTTT. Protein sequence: CASRPGPGQTGELFF.

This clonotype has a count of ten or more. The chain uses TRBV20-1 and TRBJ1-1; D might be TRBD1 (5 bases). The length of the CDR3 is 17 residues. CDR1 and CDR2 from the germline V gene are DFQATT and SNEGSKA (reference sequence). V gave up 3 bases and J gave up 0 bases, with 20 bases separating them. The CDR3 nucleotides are TGCAGTGCTAGGGCAGGGCCTATGCCTCGGATGAACACTGAAGCTTTCTTT. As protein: CSARAGPMPRMNTEAFF.

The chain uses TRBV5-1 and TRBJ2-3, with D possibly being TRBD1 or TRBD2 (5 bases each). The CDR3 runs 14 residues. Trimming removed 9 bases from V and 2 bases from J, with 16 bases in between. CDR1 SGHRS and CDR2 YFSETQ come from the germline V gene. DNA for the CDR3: TGCGCCACCTCTTCGGGGCAACACACAGATACGCAGTATTTT. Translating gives CATSSGQHTDTQYF. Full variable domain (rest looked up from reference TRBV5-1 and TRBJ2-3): KAGVTQTPRYLIKTRGQQVTLSCSPISGHRSVSWYQQTPGQGLQFLFEYFSETQRNKGNFPGRFSGRQFSNSRSEMNVSTLELGDSALYLCATSSGQHTDTQYFGPGTRLTVL.

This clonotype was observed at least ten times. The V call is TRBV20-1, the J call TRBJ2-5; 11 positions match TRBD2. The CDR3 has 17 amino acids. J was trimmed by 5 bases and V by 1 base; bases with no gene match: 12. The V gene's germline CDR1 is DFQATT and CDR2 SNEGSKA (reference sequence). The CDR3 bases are TGCAGTGCTAGAGGGGGCCTAGCGGGGGGATTTCTGGAGACCCAGTACTTC. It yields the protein CSARGGLAGGFLETQYF.

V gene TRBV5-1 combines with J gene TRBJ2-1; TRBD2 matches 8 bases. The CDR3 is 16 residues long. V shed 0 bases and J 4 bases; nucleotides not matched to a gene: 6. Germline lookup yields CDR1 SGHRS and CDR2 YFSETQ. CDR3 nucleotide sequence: TGCGCCAGCAGCTTGGTTCGCGGGGGGAAATACAATGAGCAGTTCTTC. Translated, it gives CASSLVRGGKYNEQFF. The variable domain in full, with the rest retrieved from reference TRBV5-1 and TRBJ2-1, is KAGVTQTPRYLIKTRGQQVTLSCSPISGHRSVSWYQQTPGQGLQFLFEYFSETQRNKGNFPGRFSGRQFSNSRSEMNVSTLELGDSALYLCASSLVRGGKYNEQFFGPGTRLTVL.

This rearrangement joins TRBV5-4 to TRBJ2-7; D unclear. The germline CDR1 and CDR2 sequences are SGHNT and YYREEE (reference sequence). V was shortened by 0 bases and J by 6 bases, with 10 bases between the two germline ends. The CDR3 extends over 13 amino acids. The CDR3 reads CASSLGIPCEQYF. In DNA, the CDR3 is TGTGCCAGCAGCTTGGGGATCCCCTGCGAGCAGTACTTC.

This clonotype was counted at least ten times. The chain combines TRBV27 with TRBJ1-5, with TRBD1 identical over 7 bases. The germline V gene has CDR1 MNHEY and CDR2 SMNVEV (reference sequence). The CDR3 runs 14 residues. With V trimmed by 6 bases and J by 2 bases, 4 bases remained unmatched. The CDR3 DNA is TGTGCCAGCAGCCCAGACAGGGGCAATCAGCCCCAGCATTTT. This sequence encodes CASSPDRGNQPQHF.

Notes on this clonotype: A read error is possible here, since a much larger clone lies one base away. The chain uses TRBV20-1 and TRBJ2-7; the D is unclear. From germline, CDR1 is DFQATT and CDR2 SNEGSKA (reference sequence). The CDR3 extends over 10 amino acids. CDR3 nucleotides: TGCAATGCGAAGAATTACGAGCAGTACTTC. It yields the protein CNAKNYEQYF.

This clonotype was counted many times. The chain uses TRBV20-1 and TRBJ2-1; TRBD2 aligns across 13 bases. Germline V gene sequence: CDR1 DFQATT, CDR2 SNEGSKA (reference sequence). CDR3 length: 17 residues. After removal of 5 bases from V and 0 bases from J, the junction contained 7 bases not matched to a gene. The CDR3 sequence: CSASGTSGVSSYNEQFF. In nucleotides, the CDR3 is TGCAGTGCTTCCGGGACTAGCGGGGTTAGCTCCTACAATGAGCAGTTCTTC.

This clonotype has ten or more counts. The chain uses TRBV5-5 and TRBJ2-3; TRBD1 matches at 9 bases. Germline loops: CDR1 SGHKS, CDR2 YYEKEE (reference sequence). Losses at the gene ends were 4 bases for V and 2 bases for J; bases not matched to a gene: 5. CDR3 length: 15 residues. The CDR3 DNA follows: TGTGCCAGCAGCGTAGACAGGGGGTACACAGATACGCAGTATTTT. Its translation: CASSVDRGYTDTQYF.

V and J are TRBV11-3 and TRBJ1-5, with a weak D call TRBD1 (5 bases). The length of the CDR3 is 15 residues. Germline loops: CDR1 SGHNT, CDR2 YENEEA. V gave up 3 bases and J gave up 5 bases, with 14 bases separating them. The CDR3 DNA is TGTGCCAGCAGCTTGGGGACCGGGCTTGATCAGCCCCAGCATTTT. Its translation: CASSLGTGLDQPQHF.

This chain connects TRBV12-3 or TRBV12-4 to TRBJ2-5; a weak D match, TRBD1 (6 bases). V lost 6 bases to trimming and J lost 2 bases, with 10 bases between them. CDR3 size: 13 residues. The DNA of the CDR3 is TGTGCCAGCAGAGAGGGGGAACAAGAGACCCAGTACTTC. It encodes CASREGEQETQYF.